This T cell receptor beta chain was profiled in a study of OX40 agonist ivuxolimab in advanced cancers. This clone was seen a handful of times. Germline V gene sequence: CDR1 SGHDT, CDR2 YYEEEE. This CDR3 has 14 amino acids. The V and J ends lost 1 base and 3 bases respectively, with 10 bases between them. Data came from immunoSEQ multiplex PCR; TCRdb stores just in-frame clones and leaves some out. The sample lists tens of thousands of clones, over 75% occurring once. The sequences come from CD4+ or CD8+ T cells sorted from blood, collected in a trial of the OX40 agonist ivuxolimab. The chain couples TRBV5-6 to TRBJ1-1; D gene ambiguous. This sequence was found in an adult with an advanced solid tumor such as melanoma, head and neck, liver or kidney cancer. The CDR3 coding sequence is TGTGCCAGCAGCTTGCGAGGGCGGGACACTGAAGCTTTCTTT. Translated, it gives CASSLRGRDTEAFF.